The rows below give T cell receptor beta chains drawn from one sample of a study of beta chain features in type 1 diabetes. Profiled with immunoSEQ multiplex PCR; TCRdb holds only in-frame clones, not every one. Of tens of thousands of clones listed, about 55% were seen once; the top ten hold about 2.2%. Sequenced: Tregs from blood. The receptors derive from a young woman in good health. CDR3s include the opening cysteine and the closing phenylalanine or tryptophan. The D gene is left open where the match is weak. Clone size is not always given. Where it is, it says once, few, many or a class for expanded clones.

>TRBV10-3|TRBJ2-7|few|TRBD1
TGTGCCATCAGTGAGGGGACAGGGGGGCAGTACTTC
CAISEGTGGQYF
>TRBV7-8|TRBJ2-3|-|TRBD2
TGTGCCAGCAGCCCGAGGACTAGCGGGGGGACAGATACGCAGTATTTT
CASSPRTSGGTDTQYF
>TRBV7-2|TRBJ2-5|-|-
TGTGCCAGCAGCTGGGCAGAGACCCAGTACTTC
CASSWAETQYF
>TRBV30|TRBJ1-5|-|-
TGTGCCTGGAGTGCCGACTTCAATCAGCCCCAGCATTTT
CAWSADFNQPQHF
>TRBV12-5|TRBJ2-1|-|TRBD1
TGTGCTAGTGGTTTGGTACAGGGGTCCAATGAGCAGTTCTTC
CASGLVQGSNEQFF
>TRBV10-3|TRBJ1-2|-|-
TGTGCCATCAGTGAAGTCGGGGGAAGGAACTATGGCTACACCTTC
CAISEVGGRNYGYTF
>TRBV6-1|TRBJ1-4|-|-
TGTGCCAGCACCGCCTCGGACAGCCGGGAAAAACTGTTTTTT
CASTASDSREKLFF
>TRBV18|TRBJ2-7|few|TRBD1
TGTGCCAGCTCACCACCTTTGACAGGGATATACGAGCAGTACTTC
CASSPPLTGIYEQYF
>TRBV5-4|TRBJ2-7|-|-
TGTGCCAGCAGCTTTTCAGCTAGCTCCTACGAGCAGTACTTC
CASSFSASSYEQYF
>TRBV9|TRBJ2-3|-|TRBD2
TGTGCCAGCGGAAGAAGCGGGGCGCAAACAGATACGCAGTATTTT
CASGRSGAQTDTQYF
>TRBV4-2|TRBJ2-3|medium-sized|-
TGTGCCAGCAGCCAAAACTATCTCGGCACAGATACGCAGTATTTT
CASSQNYLGTDTQYF
>TRBV7-2|TRBJ2-7|-|TRBD2
TGTGCCAGCAGCTTAGAAGCGGGAGGGTACGAGCAGTACTTC
CASSLEAGGYEQYF
>TRBV2|TRBJ2-5|-|-
TGTGCCAGCAGTGAAGTGCAGGAGACCCAGTACTTC
CASSEVQETQYF
>TRBV18|TRBJ2-1|-|-
TGTGCCAGCTCACCAGGGGCAGGGGGGATCAATGAGCAGTTCTTC
CASSPGAGGINEQFF
>TRBV18|TRBJ1-1|-|TRBD1
TGTGCCAGCACCGGACAGGGGGGAAACACTGAAGCTTTCTTT
CASTGQGGNTEAFF
>TRBV6-6|TRBJ1-2|-|TRBD1
TGTGCCAGCAGTCCCGGGACAGGGGGCTATGGCTACACCTTC
CASSPGTGGYGYTF